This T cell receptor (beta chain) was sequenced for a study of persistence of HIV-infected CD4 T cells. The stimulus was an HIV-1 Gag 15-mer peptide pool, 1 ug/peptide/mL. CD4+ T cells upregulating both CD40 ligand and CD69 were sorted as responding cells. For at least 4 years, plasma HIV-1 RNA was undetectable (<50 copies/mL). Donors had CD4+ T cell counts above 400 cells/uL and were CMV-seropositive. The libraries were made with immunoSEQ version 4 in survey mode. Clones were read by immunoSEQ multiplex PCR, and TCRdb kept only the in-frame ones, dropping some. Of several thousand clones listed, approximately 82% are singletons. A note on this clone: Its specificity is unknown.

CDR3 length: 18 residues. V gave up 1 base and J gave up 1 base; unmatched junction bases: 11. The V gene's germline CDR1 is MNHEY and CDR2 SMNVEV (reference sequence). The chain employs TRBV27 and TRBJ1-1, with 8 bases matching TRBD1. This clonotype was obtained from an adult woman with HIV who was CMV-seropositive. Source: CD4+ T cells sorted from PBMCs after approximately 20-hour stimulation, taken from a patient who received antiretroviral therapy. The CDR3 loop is CASSLFRRGTGPNTEAFF. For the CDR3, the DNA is TGTGCCAGCAGTTTATTCCGCCGGGGGACAGGACCGAACACTGAAGCTTTCTTT.